Below, 29 T cell receptor beta chains from the same sample are listed, as sequenced in a study of T cell changes during pregnancy in multiple sclerosis. Assay used: immunoSEQ multiplex PCR; TCRdb lists only in-frame clones, some missing. The profile covers roughly 67,000 clones, with roughly 92% appearing a single time and 1.4% taken by the ten largest. The sequencing used peripheral blood, collected in the second trimester of pregnancy. The receptors were gathered from a female donor with multiple sclerosis, enrolled in a pregnancy study.

This sequence joins TRBV2 and TRBJ1-5; D may be TRBD1 (5 bases). There are 14 residues in the CDR3. V was shortened by 4 bases and J by 3 bases, with 10 bases between the two germline ends. CDR1 and CDR2 from the germline V gene are SNHLY and FYNNEI. Written as DNA, the CDR3 is TGTGCCAGCAGTGCTACGGGGGTCAATCAGCCCCAGCATTTT. It encodes CASSATGVNQPQHF.

V is TRBV29-1 and J is TRBJ1-1; 8 nucleotides match TRBD1. The CDR3 spans 14 residues. The germline gives CDR1 SQVTM, CDR2 ANQGSEA. V gave up 7 bases and J gave up 1 base; unmatched junction bases: 8. In DNA form, the CDR3 reads TGCAGCGGTGTCAGGGGGCCGCCGAACACTGAAGCTTTCTTT. It codes for CSGVRGPPNTEAFF. Using reference TRBV29-1 and TRBJ1-1 for the parts outside the CDR3, the full variable domain is SAVISQKPSRDICQRGTSLTIQCQVDSQVTMMFWYRQQPGQSLTLIATANQGSEATYESGFVIDKFPISRPNLTFSTLTVSNMSPEDSSIYLCSGVRGPPNTEAFFGQGTRLTVV.

This chain links TRBV19 with TRBJ1-1; D remains unclear. Trimming pared 2 bases from V and 1 base from J, leaving 5 bases between. This CDR3 has 13 residues. Looked up from germline, CDR1 is LNHDA and CDR2 is SQIVND (reference sequence). CDR3 in DNA: TGTGCCAGTAGTATATCAGGGAACACTGAAGCTTTCTTT. Amino acids: CASSISGNTEAFF.

The CDR3 here is CASGLVRMGQGLTDTQYF. CDR3 nucleotides: TGTGCTAGTGGTTTGGTACGTATGGGCCAGGGCCTTACAGATACGCAGTATTTT. The chain couples TRBV12-5 to TRBJ2-3; weak D call: TRBD1 (5 bases). The CDR3 has 18 amino acids. V lost 0 bases to trimming and J lost 3 bases, with 19 bases between them. CDR1 is LGHNT, CDR2 FRNRAP, per germline.

The gene calls are TRBV18 and TRBJ1-1; 9 positions agree with TRBD1. The germline V gene encodes CDR1 KGHSH and CDR2 LQKENI. V shed 3 bases, J shed 0 bases, and the junction held 11 bases outside the gene matches. The CDR3 is made up of 18 amino acids. The CDR3 sequence is CASSPSGQGLSMNTEAFF. For the CDR3, the DNA is TGTGCCAGCTCACCGTCTGGACAGGGGCTCTCTATGAACACTGAAGCTTTCTTT.

The rearrangement uses TRBV27 and TRBJ2-7, with D hard to call. The CDR3 is 12 residues long. V lost 5 bases and J lost 7, with 12 bases in between. Germline-derived CDR1 and CDR2 are MNHEY and SMNVEV (reference sequence). The CDR3 bases are TGTGCCAGCAGTCACCTAACTCATGAGCAGTACTTC. Its protein is CASSHLTHEQYF.

The chain is built from TRBV5-1 and TRBJ1-6; 8 nucleotides match TRBD1. Germline V CDR1 and CDR2: SGHRS, YFSETQ. Unmatched junction bases numbered 16, after V lost 4 bases and J lost 10 bases. The CDR3 sequence is 17 residues long. The CDR3 loop reads CASSPTIGQGTGSPLHF. In DNA form, the CDR3 reads TGCGCCAGCAGCCCGACGATTGGACAGGGCACGGGATCACCCCTCCACTTT.

The chain recombines TRBV7-9 with TRBJ1-1, with D perhaps TRBD1 (5 bases). CDR1 SEHNR and CDR2 FQNEAQ come from the germline V gene (reference sequence). The CDR3 has 12 residues. V shed 5 bases and J shed 5 bases, with 9 bases lying between them. The chain's CDR3 is CASSRTGTEAFF. In nucleotides, the CDR3 is TGTGCCAGCAGCCGTACAGGAACTGAAGCTTTCTTT.

The gene calls are TRBV29-1 and TRBJ1-4; D call uncertain. V was cut by 6 bases and J by 8 bases, with 19 bases left in between. This CDR3 has 14 amino acids. Germline V lookup: CDR1 SQVTM, CDR2 ANQGSEA. The CDR3: CSVRGEPPWEKLFF. CDR3 sequence (DNA): TGCAGCGTCCGCGGAGAACCCCCTTGGGAAAAACTGTTTTTT.

The V and J genes are TRBV4-2 and TRBJ2-1, with TRBD2 matching over 13 bases. The V gene's germline CDR1 is LGHNA and CDR2 YNFKEQ. The CDR3 runs 18 residues. V was clipped by 4 bases and J by 4 bases; unmatched bases: 10. The CDR3 nucleotides are TGTGCCAGCAGCCTATCAACTAGCGGGGGGGCCTGGTACAATGAGCAGTTCTTC. Translation gives CASSLSTSGGAWYNEQFF.

The chain employs TRBV10-3 and TRBJ1-3; no clear D. The CDR3 extends over 14 amino acids. V lost 3 bases, J lost 1 base, and 7 bases lay in between. Germline loops: CDR1 ENHRY, CDR2 SYGVKD. The CDR3 sequence is CAISEWESGNTIYF. The CDR3 region has the DNA TGTGCCATCAGTGAATGGGAGTCTGGAAACACCATATATTTT.

The rearrangement links TRBV4-2 to TRBJ2-7; D might be TRBD2 (6 bases). Germline lookup yields CDR1 LGHNA and CDR2 YNFKEQ. The ends were cut back, 2 bases at V and 2 bases at J, with 13 bases in the middle. CDR3 length: 15 residues. Here the CDR3 reads CASSQRLGEAYEQYF. In DNA form, the CDR3 reads TGTGCCAGCAGCCAAAGGTTGGGGGAGGCCTACGAGCAGTACTTC.

In this sample, this clone turned up once. The J gene is TRBJ2-3, the V gene TRBV4-1; D ambiguous. Germline V gene sequence: CDR1 MGHRA, CDR2 YSYEKL. This CDR3 comprises 16 residues. Trimming removed 0 bases from V and 4 bases from J, with 14 bases in between. The CDR3 DNA sequence: TGCGCCAGCAGCCAAGATTGGTCCGGGTCCGCAGATACGCAGTATTTT. This encodes CASSQDWSGSADTQYF.

This chain joins TRBV5-1 and TRBJ2-2, with TRBD2 matching over 10 bases. The J segment lost 6 bases and the V segment lost 1 base, leaving 6 bases of the junction unmatched. This CDR3 region has 16 residues. Germline CDR1 SGHRS, CDR2 YFSETQ. CDR3 sequence (DNA): TGCGCCAGCAGCTTGTTCCAGCGGGAGGGCCCCGGGGAGCTGTTTTTT. It is translated as CASSLFQREGPGELFF.

The V call is TRBV19, the J call TRBJ2-1, with D possibly matching TRBD2 (6 bases). The CDR3 sequence is 16 residues long. V gave up 7 bases and J gave up 6 bases, with 22 bases separating them. CDR1 and CDR2 from the germline V gene are LNHDA and SQIVND (reference sequence). The CDR3 DNA is TGTGCCAGTACCAAAAGGAGGGAGGCGGACCTCAATGAGCAGTTCTTC. As protein: CASTKRREADLNEQFF.

The chain uses TRBV6-1 and TRBJ2-7; TRBD1 matches 10 bases. Losses at the gene ends were 4 bases for V and 4 bases for J; bases not matched to a gene: 7. The germline gives CDR1 MNHNS, CDR2 SASEGT. CDR3 length: 15 residues. CDR3 bases: TGTGCCAGCAGTGCCCGGACAGGGGGACCTTACGAGCAGTACTTC. This encodes CASSARTGGPYEQYF.

This clone showed up just once. CDR3 protein: CASSEYRSLDGNTIYF. The CDR3, as DNA: TGTGCCAGCAGTGAATATCGGAGTCTGGATGGAAACACCATATATTTT. The chain employs TRBV2 and TRBJ1-3; D gene unclear. CDR3 length equals 16 residues. Per the germline V gene, CDR1 is SNHLY and CDR2 is FYNNEI. The V end lost 2 bases, the J end lost 3 bases, and 14 bases lay between the germline ends.

The genes are TRBV4-1 and TRBJ1-2, with D possibly being TRBD1 (5 bases). The V end lost 0 bases, the J end lost 5 bases, and 7 bases lay between the germline ends. CDR1 and CDR2 (germline): MGHRA, YSYEKL. CDR3 length equals 13 residues. The CDR3, as DNA: TGCGCCAGCAGCCAAGATACAGGTTATGGCTACACCTTC. It encodes CASSQDTGYGYTF.

V and J are TRBV7-9 and TRBJ1-1; possibly TRBD1 for D (6 bases). Per germline, CDR1 SEHNR and CDR2 FQNEAQ (reference sequence). This CDR3 is 19 amino acids long. V dropped 7 bases and J dropped 3 bases, with 30 bases sitting between them. The CDR3 protein is CASNFPSGDRLFLYTEAFF. The CDR3 nucleotides read TGTGCCAGCAACTTCCCCTCCGGAGACAGGCTGTTTTTGTACACTGAAGCTTTCTTT.

The gene calls are TRBV12-5 and TRBJ1-1; D is undetermined. The ends were cut back, 2 bases at V and 1 base at J, with 11 bases in the middle. The CDR3 loop spans 15 amino acids. Germline-derived CDR1 and CDR2 are LGHNT and FRNRAP. CDR3 sequence (DNA): TGTGCTAGTGGTTTGATGAGAAAAACGAACACTGAAGCTTTCTTT. It encodes CASGLMRKTNTEAFF.

The chain carries TRBV25-1 and TRBJ1-4; D is undetermined. V was cut by 2 bases and J by 4 bases, with 5 bases left in between. CDR1 and CDR2 (germline): MGHDK, SYGVNS. The CDR3 sequence is 13 residues long. The chain's CDR3 is CASSEPGNEKLFF. Here the CDR3 DNA reads TGTGCCAGCAGTGAACCCGGTAATGAAAAACTGTTTTTT.

V is TRBV4-1 and J is TRBJ1-4, with 8 bases matching TRBD1. Trimming cost V 0 bases and J 7 bases; bases outside gene matches: 16. Germline V CDR1 and CDR2: MGHRA, YSYEKL. The CDR3 runs to 19 residues. DNA for the CDR3: TGCGCCAGCAGCCAAGACCAGGGACAGGTATTTTTTTTAGGTGAAAAACTGTTTTTT. Encoded protein: CASSQDQGQVFFLGEKLFF.

The J gene is TRBJ1-1, the V gene TRBV15; 10 bases are shared with TRBD1. CDR3 size: 14 residues. Trimming at V came to 5 bases and at J to 4 bases, leaving 4 bases not matched to a gene. CDR1 and CDR2 (germline): LNHNV, YYDKDF (reference sequence). CDR3 DNA sequence: TGTGCCACCAGCGAGGACAGGGGGGGCACTGAAGCTTTCTTT. Translated, it gives CATSEDRGGTEAFF.

This sequence joins TRBV18 and TRBJ2-2; D may be TRBD2 (5 bases). The germline V gene has CDR1 KGHSH and CDR2 LQKENI. This CDR3 spans 15 amino acids. V dropped 3 bases and J dropped 2 bases, with 10 bases sitting between them. The CDR3 spells CASSPDGLNTGELFF. The CDR3 DNA follows: TGTGCCAGCTCACCCGATGGACTTAACACCGGGGAGCTGTTTTTT.

J is TRBJ2-2 and V is TRBV11-1; 8 nucleotides line up with TRBD2. CDR3 length equals 18 residues. Germline-derived CDR1 and CDR2 are SGHAT and FQDESV (reference sequence). Trimming took 4 bases from V and 1 from J; bases not matched to a gene: 11. The CDR3 nucleotides read TGTGCCAGCAGCTCTGGGCAGGCGGGGGGCCTGAACACCGGGGAGCTGTTTTTT. Translating it yields CASSSGQAGGLNTGELFF.

The rearrangement links TRBV27 to TRBJ1-2, with D possibly being TRBD1 (5 bases). Trimming shortened V by 2 bases and J by 4 bases, and 11 bases separated the two germline ends. The germline V gene encodes CDR1 MNHEY and CDR2 SMNVEV (reference sequence). The CDR3 runs 14 residues. CDR3 amino acids: CASSLVPGSYGYTF. CDR3 in DNA: TGTGCCAGCAGTTTAGTCCCAGGGTCCTATGGCTACACCTTC.

The J gene is TRBJ2-5, the V gene TRBV7-9, with 12 bases lining up with TRBD2. Per the germline V gene, CDR1 is SEHNR and CDR2 is FQNEAQ (reference sequence). The CDR3 is 16 amino acids. The ends lost 5 bases at V and 5 bases at J; junction bases unmatched: 9. CDR3 amino acids: CASSTWTSGMRETQYF. In DNA, the CDR3 is TGTGCCAGCAGCACCTGGACTAGCGGGATGAGGGAGACCCAGTACTTC.

The V and J genes are TRBV19 and TRBJ2-7, with D possibly being TRBD1 (6 bases). V was pared by 7 bases and J by 0 bases, with 16 bases between. The CDR3 has 15 residues. The germline V gene encodes CDR1 LNHDA and CDR2 SQIVND (reference sequence). The CDR3 bases are TGTGCCAGTAAACGCAGGGGCGGTGACTCCTACGAGCAGTACTTC. It codes for CASKRRGGDSYEQYF.

The chain recombines TRBV6-5 with TRBJ1-1, with 8 bases that match TRBD1. The germline CDR1 and CDR2 sequences are MNHEY and SVGAGI. The length of the CDR3 is 11 residues. V trimming: 6 bases; J trimming: 11 bases; junction bases outside the gene matches: 5. For the CDR3, the DNA is TGTGCCAGCAGCCTACAGGGGGAGGCTTTCTTT. Translation gives CASSLQGEAFF.